The 25 T cell receptor beta chains below were found in one sample sequenced in a study of blood T cells in healthy people across ages. A second PCR, run for about 6 to 11 cycles, used a sample-barcoded 5' primer plus a J-beta primer mix. TCRdb passed the 5' RACE reads through MiXCR, listing each CDR3 protein once. Found here are approximately 1.5 million distinct CDR3 sequences, about 45% of them singletons; the top ten hold approximately 4.1%. Input material: blood. These receptors were obtained from a woman under 30 in good health.

The chain is built from TRBV3-1 and TRBJ1-2; D is uncertain. Trimming shortened V by 2 bases and J by 4 bases, and 11 bases separated the two germline ends. The germline V gene has CDR1 LGHDT and CDR2 YNNKEL (reference sequence). The CDR3 runs to 14 residues. CDR3 in DNA: TGTGCCAGCAGCCAATCGGCAGGTCCCTATGGCTACACCTTC. Residues: CASSQSAGPYGYTF.

V gene TRBV12-3 or TRBV12-4 combines with J gene TRBJ2-2; perhaps TRBD1 as D (7 bases). V lost 8 bases and J 5 bases, leaving 18 bases between the germline ends. The CDR3 contains 15 residues. The CDR3 region has the DNA TGTGCCAGCGGTCGGAGGGGGCGTGGGACCGGGGAGCTGTTTTTT. Translation gives CASGRRGRGTGELFF.

This clonotype was seen a handful of times. At one of its ends the junction is not consistent with the germline gene, which may arise from a read error. This chain links TRBV12-3 or TRBV12-4 with TRBJ1-2, with D tentatively TRBD1 (6 bases). CDR3 length equals 14 residues. In DNA form, the CDR3 reads TGTGCCAGAAGTTTGACAGGACGGAACTATGGCTACACCTTC. Its translation is CARSLTGRNYGYTF.

This clonotype was recorded once. The J gene is TRBJ2-7, the V gene TRBV4-3; TRBD2 might be the D (6 bases). This CDR3 contains 16 residues. Germline CDR1 is LGHNA and CDR2 is YSLEER. The V gene lost 0 bases and the J gene lost 2 bases, with 14 bases spanning the gap. In nucleotides, the CDR3 is TGCGCCAGCAGCCAAGATGCCGGGAGAGCGGCCTACGAGCAGTACTTC. Amino acid sequence: CASSQDAGRAAYEQYF.

This clonotype turned up a few times. The genes are TRBV5-6 and TRBJ2-1; 10 bases align to TRBD1. The germline V gene has CDR1 SGHDT and CDR2 YYEEEE. V was pared by 5 bases and J by 9 bases, with 20 bases of the junction left unmatched. CDR3 length: 18 amino acids. CDR3 DNA sequence: TGTGCCAGCAGTCACTTTTTGCCTGACAGGGGGCTCTTGGGTGAGCAGTTCTTC. Translation gives CASSHFLPDRGLLGEQFF.

A few counts support this clonotype. The chain has TRBV7-2 and TRBJ1-5, with TRBD1 identical over 8 bases. Germline V gene sequence: CDR1 SGHTA, CDR2 FQGNSA. The CDR3 extends over 16 amino acids. The ends lost 5 bases at V and 3 bases at J; junction bases unmatched: 9. The CDR3 nucleotides read TGTGCCAGCAGCGTGGGGACAGGCAACATCAATCAGCCCCAGCATTTT. This sequence encodes CASSVGTGNINQPQHF.

The genes are TRBV20-1 and TRBJ2-3; 9 nucleotides agree with TRBD2. Trimming cost V 6 bases and J 5 bases; bases outside gene matches: 12. This CDR3 contains 15 residues. Germline V gene data show CDR1 as DFQATT and CDR2 as SNEGSKA (reference sequence). CDR3 sequence reads: CSASKPGLARDTQYF. CDR3 in DNA: TGCAGTGCCTCAAAACCGGGACTAGCTCGAGATACGCAGTATTTT.

In this sample, this clonotype turned up a few times. This chain's CDR3 is CASSSGTGKFEQYF. The CDR3 coding sequence is TGTGCCAGCAGCTCCGGGACAGGGAAATTCGAGCAGTACTTC. This chain connects TRBV7-9 to TRBJ2-5; 9 bases line up with TRBD1. The assigned J gene may be wrong: the sequence end matches TRBJ2-7 better. Germline V gene lookup returns CDR1 SEHNR and CDR2 FQNEAQ (reference sequence). This CDR3 spans 14 amino acids.

There are a few counts of this clonotype. The chain has TRBV9 and TRBJ2-7; D gene unclear. The end of the DNA fits TRBJ2-5 better, so the J call may be wrong. The CDR3 is made up of 14 amino acids. CDR1 is SGDLS, CDR2 YYNGEE, per germline. CDR3 sequence reads: CASSVEGWQETQYF. In DNA, the CDR3 is TGTGCCAGCAGCGTAGAAGGGTGGCAAGAGACCCAGTACTTC.

The chain has TRBV5-1 and TRBJ1-1; possibly TRBD1 for D (5 bases). Per the germline V gene, CDR1 is SGHRS and CDR2 is YFSETQ. The ends were cut back, 2 bases at V and 4 bases at J, with 33 bases in the middle. This CDR3 comprises 21 residues. The CDR3 region is CASSFSRQGKGRRGGPTEAFF. The CDR3 DNA is TGCGCCAGCAGCTTTTCACGGCAGGGTAAAGGACGCCGGGGAGGACCCACTGAAGCTTTCTTT. The full variable domain, its missing parts supplied by reference TRBV5-1 and TRBJ1-1, is KAGVTQTPRYLIKTRGQQVTLSCSPISGHRSVSWYQQTPGQGLQFLFEYFSETQRNKGNFPGRFSGRQFSNSRSEMNVSTLELGDSALYLCASSFSRQGKGRRGGPTEAFFGQGTRLTVV.

As for this clonotype: One end of the junction fails to match germline, which may point to a read error. The chain carries TRBV10-3 and TRBJ2-1; TRBD2 might be the D (6 bases). This CDR3 is 12 amino acids long. CDR1 is ENHRY, CDR2 SYGVKD, per germline. Here the CDR3 reads CALSGHSYEQFF. The CDR3 region has the DNA TGTGCCCTCAGCGGGCACTCCTACGAGCAGTTCTTC.

This clonotype has only a few counts. The CDR3 coding sequence is TGTGCCAGCGGTAGATTTGGGGGCTACGAGCAGTACTTC. Amino acids: CASGRFGGYEQYF. V is TRBV6-5 and J is TRBJ2-4; D tentatively fits TRBD1 or TRBD2 (5 bases each). The closer fit of TRBJ2-7 to the DNA end suggests the J call may be wrong. Per germline, CDR1 MNHEY and CDR2 SVGAGI. The length of the CDR3 is 13 residues.

The chain combines TRBV20-1 with TRBJ2-1; D call uncertain. Trimming cost V 1 base and J 6 bases, with 7 bases left between them. The CDR3 runs to 12 residues. Looked up from germline, CDR1 is DFQATT and CDR2 is SNEGSKA (reference sequence). CDR3 region: CSARVWVNEQFF. Written as DNA, the CDR3 is TGCAGTGCTAGAGTTTGGGTCAATGAGCAGTTCTTC.

V gene TRBV10-3 combines with J gene TRBJ2-1; D is perhaps TRBD1 (6 bases). Trimming left V 7 bases short and J 8 bases short, with 15 bases between. CDR1 and CDR2 from the germline V gene are ENHRY and SYGVKD. CDR3 length: 13 residues. The CDR3 reads CAIKVQGRDEQFF. The CDR3 nucleotides are TGTGCCATCAAGGTACAGGGAAGGGATGAGCAGTTCTTC.

The rearrangement links TRBV4-1 to TRBJ2-3; D might be TRBD2 (6 bases). Trimming took 1 base from V and 2 from J, leaving 13 bases between them. This CDR3 region has 16 residues. Germline V gene lookup returns CDR1 MGHRA and CDR2 YSYEKL. The CDR3: CASSQALAGYTDTQYF. CDR3 nucleotide sequence: TGCGCCAGCAGCCAAGCCCTCGCGGGGTACACAGATACGCAGTATTTT.

In its sample, this clonotype was seen once. CDR3 nucleotides: TGTGCCAGCAGCCAATGGGGGCAGCCCTCTGGGGCCAACGTCCTGACTTTC. It encodes CASSQWGQPSGANVLTF. V is TRBV14 and J is TRBJ2-6; TRBD1 is a possible D gene (6 bases). V was shortened by 2 bases and J by 0 bases, with 11 bases between the two germline ends. This CDR3 spans 17 amino acids. Germline V gene sequence: CDR1 SGHDN, CDR2 FVKESK. Looking up the rest from reference TRBV14 and TRBJ2-6 gives the full variable domain: EAGVTQFPSHSVIEKGQTVTLRCDPISGHDNLYWYRRVMGKEIKFLLHFVKESKQDESGMPNNRFLAERTGGTYSTLKVQPAELEDSGVYFCASSQWGQPSGANVLTFGAGSRLTVL.

This chain uses TRBV29-1 with TRBJ2-5; a weak D match, TRBD1 (5 bases). V dropped 4 bases and J dropped 11 bases, with 23 bases sitting between them. This CDR3 spans 14 amino acids. Germline V gene lookup returns CDR1 SQVTM and CDR2 ANQGSEA. In DNA, the CDR3 is TGCAGCGTTGCTTTGGGGCGCTCCTACAATGAGCAGTACTTC. Translating it yields CSVALGRSYNEQYF. Filled out from reference TRBV29-1 and TRBJ2-5, the complete variable domain reads SAVISQKPSRDICQRGTSLTIQCQVDSQVTMMFWYRQQPGQSLTLIATANQGSEATYESGFVIDKFPISRPNLTFSTLTVSNMSPEDSSIYLCSVALGRSYNEQYFGPGTRLLVL.

This clonotype was observed a handful of times. It may be a read error: a sequence one base away is much more abundant. The V call is TRBV7-9, the J call TRBJ2-7; D assignment may be TRBD1 or TRBD2 (5 bases each). This CDR3 spans 13 amino acids. Trimming stripped 5 bases from V and 0 bases from J, with 8 bases between. Germline values: CDR1 SEHNR, CDR2 FQNEAQ (reference sequence). CDR3 sequence (DNA): TGTGCCAGCAGCCGGGACCACTCCTACGAGCAGTACTTC. Protein product: CASSRDHSYEQYF.

V gene TRBV30 combines with J gene TRBJ2-5; unclear D gene. The CDR3 consists of 10 residues. Trimming took off 2 bases at V and 5 bases at J, with 3 bases between the two ends. Germline CDR1 and CDR2: GTSNPN and SVGIG (reference sequence). In DNA, the CDR3 is TGTGCCTGGAGTCGGGAGACCCAGTACTTC. Translated: CAWSRETQYF.

This clonotype was found many times. The rearrangement links TRBV6-2 or TRBV6-3 to TRBJ2-5; D ambiguous. V was pared by 2 bases and J by 1 base, with 5 bases between. Germline V CDR1 and CDR2: MNHEY, SVGEGT. The CDR3 loop spans 13 amino acids. The DNA of the CDR3 is TGTGCCAGCAGTTACGACTCCCAAGAGACCCAGTACTTC. It yields the protein CASSYDSQETQYF.

DNA for the CDR3: TGTGCCAGCAGTTTATCAGGCGGGGGACTAGCGGGAGGTCGGGTCAACGAGCAGTACTTC. Amino acid sequence: CASSLSGGGLAGGRVNEQYF. The V gene is TRBV12-3 or TRBV12-4, the J gene TRBJ2-4, with TRBD2 identical over 15 bases. The closer fit of TRBJ2-7 to the DNA end suggests the J call may be wrong. CDR3 size: 20 residues.

This clonotype has a count of ten or more. The chain recombines TRBV5-1 with TRBJ2-1; 8 nucleotides align to TRBD1. This CDR3 spans 14 amino acids. V was clipped by 2 bases and J by 4 bases; unmatched bases: 2. Looked up from germline, CDR1 is SGHRS and CDR2 is YFSETQ. This chain's CDR3 is CASSFQGAYNEQFF. CDR3 DNA: TGCGCCAGCAGCTTCCAGGGGGCGTACAATGAGCAGTTCTTC.

The sample holds one count of this clonotype. The CDR3 loop is CASAQHFNQPQHF. DNA of the CDR3: TGTGCCAGCGCGCAGCACTTTAATCAGCCCCAGCATTTT. The chain uses TRBV6-2 or TRBV6-3 and TRBJ1-5; D unclear. CDR3 length equals 13 residues. V gave up 8 bases and J gave up 4 bases, with 12 bases separating them. The germline CDR1 and CDR2 sequences are MNHEY and SVGEGT.

The V and J genes are TRBV6-2 or TRBV6-3 and TRBJ2-1, with TRBD1 matching 8 bases. The end of the DNA is better explained by TRBJ2-7, so the J call may be wrong. Germline V gene data show CDR1 as MNHEY and CDR2 as SVGEGT. The CDR3 runs 15 residues. CDR3 in amino acids: CASSTRTGTGNEQYF. The CDR3 DNA reads as TGTGCCAGCAGTACTCGGACAGGGACAGGCAATGAGCAGTACTTC.

The rearrangement joins TRBV7-2 to TRBJ1-1; TRBD1 agrees at 9 bases. V shed 8 bases and J 1 base; nucleotides not matched to a gene: 14. CDR1 SGHTA and CDR2 FQGNSA come from the germline V gene. This CDR3 is built from 17 residues. CDR3: CASLPRTGVIKNTEAFF. CDR3 in DNA: TGTGCCAGCCTTCCCAGGACAGGGGTCATCAAGAACACTGAAGCTTTCTTT.